The 17 T cell receptor beta chains reported below all come from one sample, sequenced in a study of OX40 agonist ivuxolimab in advanced cancers. Produced via immunoSEQ multiplex PCR; TCRdb's table is partial and in-frame only. The data hold about 91,000 clones, with roughly nine tenths observed a single time. The sequencing here drew on CD4+ or CD8+ T cells sorted from blood, taken in a trial of the OX40 agonist ivuxolimab. Source of these receptors: an adult with an advanced solid tumor such as melanoma, head and neck, liver or kidney cancer.

The V call is TRBV6-5, the J call TRBJ1-1; D not certain. CDR3 length: 12 amino acids. V was trimmed by 5 bases and J by 8 bases, leaving 12 bases between them. Germline V gives CDR1 MNHEY, CDR2 SVGAGI. CDR3: CASSVRGEEAFF. The CDR3 DNA reads TGTGCCAGCAGTGTCCGGGGAGAGGAAGCTTTCTTT.

This clone is a singleton in its sample. This rearrangement joins TRBV6-4 to TRBJ2-1, with D maybe TRBD2 (5 bases). The V end lost 2 bases, the J end lost 8 bases, and 10 bases lay between the germline ends. The CDR3 totals 13 residues. The germline CDR1 and CDR2 sequences are MRHNA and SNTAGT. CDR3 protein: CASSDQLSDEQFF. The CDR3 nucleotides are TGTGCCAGCAGTGACCAACTTAGCGATGAGCAGTTCTTC.

The V and J genes are TRBV14 and TRBJ2-1, with D tentatively TRBD1 (5 bases). Germline-derived CDR1 and CDR2 are SGHDN and FVKESK. V lost 4 bases and J 3 bases, leaving 7 bases between the germline ends. This CDR3 comprises 13 residues. CDR3 sequence reads: CASSPGIYNEQFF. The CDR3 bases are TGTGCCAGCAGCCCAGGGATCTACAATGAGCAGTTCTTC. The full variable domain, in which reference TRBV14 and TRBJ2-1 provide the parts outside the CDR3, is EAGVTQFPSHSVIEKGQTVTLRCDPISGHDNLYWYRRVMGKEIKFLLHFVKESKQDESGMPNNRFLAERTGGTYSTLKVQPAELEDSGVYFCASSPGIYNEQFFGPGTRLTVL.

The V and J genes are TRBV9 and TRBJ2-7, with a possible D match to TRBD1 (5 bases). CDR1 is SGDLS and CDR2 is YYNGEE in the germline V gene. The CDR3 is 14 residues long. Trimming removed 0 bases from V and 3 bases from J, with 10 bases in between. This chain's CDR3 is CASSVGGRNYEQYF. CDR3 bases: TGTGCCAGCAGCGTAGGGGGCAGGAACTACGAGCAGTACTTC.

This clone was recorded only once. The rearrangement joins TRBV11-3 to TRBJ1-3, with D maybe TRBD1 (5 bases). CDR1 and CDR2 from the germline V gene are SGHNT and YENEEA. The CDR3 runs 14 residues. V lost 3 bases, J lost 2 bases, and 8 bases lay in between. CDR3 in amino acids: CASSLGGAGNTIYF. The CDR3 bases are TGTGCCAGCAGCTTGGGAGGGGCTGGAAACACCATATATTTT.

The genes are TRBV5-1 and TRBJ1-2; D is possibly TRBD1 (6 bases). Trimming removed 10 bases at V and 5 bases at J, with 15 bases between. Germline CDR1 is SGHRS and CDR2 is YFSETQ. The CDR3 consists of 12 residues. CDR3 residues: CASRGATYGYTF. The CDR3 nucleotides are TGCGCCTCACGGGGGGCAACATATGGCTACACCTTC.

The J gene is TRBJ2-5, the V gene TRBV29-1; D is tentatively TRBD1 or TRBD2 (5 bases each). Trimming left V 6 bases short and J 5 bases short, with 13 bases between. Germline CDR1 is SQVTM and CDR2 is ANQGSEA. The CDR3 loop spans 12 amino acids. The CDR3 DNA sequence: TGCAGCGTAAAGGACGGGACCGAGACCCAGTACTTC. It yields the protein CSVKDGTETQYF.

The count of this clone is one. CDR3 nucleotide sequence: TGCGCCAGCAGGGAGGAGGAGACCCAGTACTTC. It translates to CASREEETQYF. The rearrangement uses TRBV5-1 and TRBJ2-5; a weak D match, TRBD2 (5 bases). The germline CDR1 and CDR2 sequences are SGHRS and YFSETQ. V lost 5 bases and J lost 5, with 7 bases in between. The CDR3 runs 11 residues.

The chain carries TRBV2 and TRBJ2-7, with 13 bases that match TRBD2. CDR1 and CDR2 from the germline V gene are SNHLY and FYNNEI. The CDR3 consists of 16 residues. V was clipped by 6 bases and J by 0 bases; unmatched bases: 5. CDR3 DNA: TGTGCCAGCAGGCGACTAGCGGGGGGTAGCTCCTACGAGCAGTACTTC. Its protein product is CASRRLAGGSSYEQYF.

The chain joins TRBV27 to TRBJ1-6; D unresolved. Germline loops: CDR1 MNHEY, CDR2 SMNVEV (reference sequence). Trimming stripped 2 bases from V and 6 bases from J, with 11 bases between. CDR3 length equals 15 residues. The CDR3 DNA follows: TGTGCCAGCAGTTTAAGCCACGCAGCTAATTCACCCCTCCACTTT. It yields the protein CASSLSHAANSPLHF.

The V call is TRBV5-8, the J call TRBJ2-7; maybe TRBD1 (6 bases). The germline CDR1 and CDR2 sequences are SGHTS and YDEGEE. This CDR3 spans 14 amino acids. Trimming took off 0 bases at V and 3 bases at J, with 10 bases between the two ends. The CDR3 nucleotides read TGTGCCAGCAGCTTGGGGCAGGGGTACTACGAGCAGTACTTC. Amino acids: CASSLGQGYYEQYF.

The gene calls are TRBV4-3 and TRBJ1-2; D unresolved. V lost 0 bases and J lost 8, with 16 bases in between. This CDR3 has 15 amino acids. Per germline, CDR1 LGHNA and CDR2 YSLEER. The CDR3 loop reads CASSQDVISYWGYTF. The DNA of the CDR3 is TGCGCCAGCAGCCAAGACGTCATCTCTTATTGGGGCTACACCTTC.

The J gene is TRBJ2-2, the V gene TRBV2; D is unresolved. The germline CDR1 and CDR2 sequences are SNHLY and FYNNEI. V lost 5 bases and J 3 bases, leaving 13 bases between the germline ends. The CDR3 contains 15 residues. CDR3 region: CASSFEQAYTGELFF. CDR3 in DNA: TGTGCCAGCAGTTTCGAGCAGGCCTACACCGGGGAGCTGTTTTTT.

CDR3: CASSSLSGTGGQPQHF. DNA of the CDR3: TGTGCCAGCAGTTCATTGTCCGGCACGGGCGGTCAGCCCCAGCATTTT. The gene calls are TRBV28 and TRBJ1-5; no definite D call. There are 16 residues in the CDR3. V was trimmed by 4 bases and J by 6 bases, leaving 19 bases between them. The germline gives CDR1 MDHEN, CDR2 SYDVKM.

The chain uses TRBV11-3 and TRBJ1-1, with D unclear. Germline V gene data show CDR1 as SGHNT and CDR2 as YENEEA. The CDR3 totals 13 residues. V was pared by 3 bases and J by 4 bases, with 9 bases between. The CDR3 region is CASSLEEGTEAFF. The CDR3 nucleotides read TGTGCCAGCAGCTTGGAGGAGGGCACTGAAGCTTTCTTT.

The chain carries TRBV7-6 and TRBJ2-1, with a possible D match to TRBD2 (6 bases). This CDR3 contains 14 residues. Germline V gene data show CDR1 as SGHVS and CDR2 as FNYEAQ. With 1 base removed from V and 5 bases from J, the gap between germline ends came to 9 bases. CDR3 nucleotides: TGTGCCAGCAGCTTAGGACTAGGGGACAATGAGCAGTTCTTC. It translates to CASSLGLGDNEQFF.

This clone was seen only a few times. The CDR3 DNA reads as TGCGCCAGCAGCAAGGAGACAGGGGGACTTGAAGCTTTCTTT. This translates into CASSKETGGLEAFF. This chain joins TRBV5-1 and TRBJ1-1; 9 bases are shared with TRBD1. Germline CDR1 and CDR2: SGHRS and YFSETQ. V gave up 4 bases and J gave up 7 bases; unmatched junction bases: 8. The CDR3 length is 14 residues.